Listed below are T cell receptor beta chains from one sample, sequenced in a study of tumour-infiltrating T cells in Burkitt lymphoma. Clones were read by immunoSEQ multiplex PCR, and TCRdb kept only the in-frame ones, dropping some. The sample holds 2,500 to 3,000 clones, 76% seen once. Sequencing was done on a sample of tumor tissue. The receptors were gathered from a human donor with diffuse large B-cell lymphoma. CDR3s include the opening cysteine and the closing phenylalanine or tryptophan. The D gene is left open where the match is weak. Rows may omit the clone size; those that give it use once, few, many or a size class.

J gene: TRBJ1-5
D gene: .
clone size: .
V gene: TRBV7-6
CDR3 protein: CASSPGGEGTQPQHF
CDR3 DNA: TGTGCCAGCAGCCCCGGGGGAGAAGGGACTCAGCCCCAGCATTTT

J gene: TRBJ1-6
D gene: .
clone size: .
V gene: TRBV6-5
CDR3 protein: CASSADSSYNSPLHF
CDR3 DNA: TGTGCCAGCAGCGCGGACAGCTCCTATAATTCACCCCTCCACTTT

J gene: TRBJ2-1
D gene: .
clone size: .
V gene: TRBV2
CDR3 protein: CAGLRDNEQFF
CDR3 DNA: TGTGCCGGACTTCGGGACAATGAGCAGTTCTTC

J gene: TRBJ2-2
D gene: TRBD2
clone size: .
V gene: TRBV6-5
CDR3 protein: CASSPGLAGSGELFF
CDR3 DNA: TGTGCCAGCAGTCCCGGACTAGCGGGAAGTGGGGAGCTGTTTTTT

J gene: TRBJ1-2
D gene: .
clone size: .
V gene: TRBV7-9
CDR3 protein: CASSLQQGGYTF
CDR3 DNA: TGTGCCAGCAGCTTGCAACAGGGTGGCTACACCTTC

J gene: TRBJ2-7
D gene: TRBD2
clone size: .
V gene: TRBV19
CDR3 protein: CASSMREEYEQYF
CDR3 DNA: TGTGCCAGTAGTATGCGGGAGGAGTACGAGCAGTACTTC

J gene: TRBJ2-1
D gene: TRBD2
clone size: .
V gene: TRBV19
CDR3 protein: CASSQGGGRSNEQFF
CDR3 DNA: TGTGCCAGTTCCCAAGGCGGGGGGAGGTCGAATGAGCAGTTCTTC

J gene: TRBJ1-1
D gene: .
clone size: .
V gene: TRBV28
CDR3 protein: CASSLGLGTEAFF
CDR3 DNA: TGTGCCAGCAGTTTAGGGCTTGGGACTGAAGCTTTCTTT

J gene: TRBJ1-2
D gene: .
clone size: .
V gene: TRBV19
CDR3 protein: CASSLQGSRNTF
CDR3 DNA: TGTGCCAGTAGTCTACAAGGGTCGAGAAACACCTTC

J gene: TRBJ1-2
D gene: .
clone size: .
V gene: TRBV20-1
CDR3 protein: CSTGREGYTF
CDR3 DNA: TGCAGTACGGGGAGGGAAGGCTACACCTTC

J gene: TRBJ2-3
D gene: TRBD2
clone size: few
V gene: TRBV7-3
CDR3 protein: CASSLFASGESDTQYF
CDR3 DNA: TGTGCCAGCAGCTTATTCGCTAGCGGGGAGTCAGATACGCAGTATTTT

J gene: TRBJ2-2
D gene: .
clone size: .
V gene: TRBV9
CDR3 protein: CASSDTGTYTGELFF
CDR3 DNA: TGTGCCAGCAGCGACACCGGGACTTATACCGGGGAGCTGTTTTTT

J gene: TRBJ1-2
D gene: .
clone size: once
V gene: TRBV28
CDR3 protein: CASKVDEGWGYTF
CDR3 DNA: TGTGCCAGCAAGGTGGATGAGGGGTGGGGCTACACCTTC

J gene: TRBJ1-1
D gene: TRBD1
clone size: .
V gene: TRBV27
CDR3 protein: CASSPLQGGVENTEAFF
CDR3 DNA: TGTGCCAGCAGTCCATTACAGGGGGGTGTGGAGAACACTGAAGCTTTCTTT

J gene: TRBJ1-6
D gene: TRBD1
clone size: .
V gene: TRBV9
CDR3 protein: CASSERQGNSPLHF
CDR3 DNA: TGTGCCAGCAGCGAGAGACAGGGGAATTCACCCCTCCACTTT

J gene: TRBJ2-3
D gene: .
clone size: .
V gene: TRBV7-9
CDR3 protein: CASSHPPGEGTDTQYF
CDR3 DNA: TGTGCCAGCAGCCATCCGCCAGGGGAGGGCACAGATACGCAGTATTTT

J gene: TRBJ2-3
D gene: .
clone size: .
V gene: TRBV4-1
CDR3 protein: CASSQDEITDTQYF
CDR3 DNA: TGCGCCAGCAGCCAAGATGAGATCACAGATACGCAGTATTTT

J gene: TRBJ2-1
D gene: TRBD2
clone size: .
V gene: TRBV4-2
CDR3 protein: CASSQPGLAEHNEQFF
CDR3 DNA: TGTGCCAGCAGCCAGCCTGGACTAGCGGAACACAATGAGCAGTTCTTC

J gene: TRBJ1-4
D gene: .
clone size: .
V gene: TRBV4-1
CDR3 protein: CASSQEGLDGDLGEKLFF
CDR3 DNA: TGCGCCAGCAGCCAAGAAGGATTGGACGGAGATCTGGGTGAAAAACTGTTTTTT

J gene: TRBJ1-3
D gene: TRBD1
clone size: .
V gene: TRBV5-1
CDR3 protein: CASSSGQGANTIYF
CDR3 DNA: TGCGCCAGCAGCTCCGGACAGGGGGCAAACACCATATATTTT

J gene: TRBJ2-5
D gene: TRBD2
clone size: .
V gene: TRBV19
CDR3 protein: CASSIGGGVSETQYF
CDR3 DNA: TGTGCCAGTAGTATTGGGGGGGGAGTTAGTGAGACCCAGTACTTC

J gene: TRBJ1-2
D gene: .
clone size: .
V gene: TRBV9
CDR3 protein: CASSLRTGPNYGYTF
CDR3 DNA: TGTGCCAGCAGCTTAAGAACAGGGCCGAACTATGGCTACACCTTC

J gene: TRBJ2-7
D gene: TRBD2
clone size: .
V gene: TRBV18
CDR3 protein: CASSPPTSGPYEQYF
CDR3 DNA: TGTGCCAGCTCACCACCAACTAGCGGGCCTTACGAGCAGTACTTC

J gene: TRBJ2-5
D gene: .
clone size: .
V gene: TRBV2
CDR3 protein: CATSSGRGVETQYF
CDR3 DNA: TGTGCCACATCAAGTGGTCGGGGCGTAGAGACCCAGTACTTC

J gene: TRBJ2-7
D gene: TRBD2
clone size: once
V gene: TRBV4-3
CDR3 protein: CASSQGSAGGSSYEQYF
CDR3 DNA: TGCGCCAGCAGCCAGGGGTCTGCGGGAGGGAGCTCCTACGAGCAGTACTTC

J gene: TRBJ2-3
D gene: .
clone size: .
V gene: TRBV9
CDR3 protein: CASSNRDAGDDTQYF
CDR3 DNA: TGTGCCAGCAGTAACCGCGACGCCGGGGACGATACGCAGTATTTT

J gene: TRBJ1-1
D gene: TRBD1
clone size: few
V gene: TRBV4-3
CDR3 protein: CASSRQGAPGEAFF
CDR3 DNA: TGCGCCAGCAGCCGACAGGGGGCGCCGGGTGAAGCTTTCTTT

J gene: TRBJ2-3
D gene: TRBD2
clone size: .
V gene: TRBV19
CDR3 protein: CASSKDQRGDTQYF
CDR3 DNA: TGTGCCAGTAGTAAAGACCAGCGGGGGGATACGCAGTATTTT

J gene: TRBJ1-4
D gene: .
clone size: .
V gene: TRBV21-1
CDR3 protein: CASSKEGGGWEKLFF
CDR3 DNA: TGTGCCAGCAGCAAAGAGGGTGGGGGTTGGGAAAAACTGTTTTTT

J gene: TRBJ2-1
D gene: TRBD2
clone size: .
V gene: TRBV7-2
CDR3 protein: CASSYSGTTGGAGEQFF
CDR3 DNA: TGTGCCAGCAGCTACAGCGGTACAACGGGGGGGGCAGGTGAGCAGTTCTTC

J gene: TRBJ1-2
D gene: .
clone size: hyperexpanded
V gene: TRBV29-1
CDR3 protein: CSVLSGKLPYGYTF
CDR3 DNA: TGCAGCGTTCTTTCGGGGAAATTACCCTATGGCTACACCTTC

J gene: TRBJ1-2
D gene: TRBD1
clone size: .
V gene: TRBV18
CDR3 protein: CASSLSGTGNTF
CDR3 DNA: TGTGCCAGCTCACTATCCGGGACAGGGAACACCTTC

J gene: TRBJ2-7
D gene: .
clone size: large
V gene: TRBV7-6
CDR3 protein: CASSPGPGWDEQYF
CDR3 DNA: TGTGCCAGCAGCCCTGGGCCAGGGTGGGACGAGCAGTACTTC

J gene: TRBJ1-6
D gene: TRBD1
clone size: .
V gene: TRBV7-9
CDR3 protein: CASSLWGQANSPLHF
CDR3 DNA: TGTGCCAGCAGCTTATGGGGACAGGCAAATTCACCCCTCCACTTT

J gene: TRBJ2-3
D gene: TRBD1
clone size: few
V gene: TRBV5-1
CDR3 protein: CASSSGTGFTDTQYF
CDR3 DNA: TGCGCCAGCAGCTCCGGGACAGGGTTCACGGATACGCAGTATTTT

J gene: TRBJ2-5
D gene: .
clone size: .
V gene: TRBV28
CDR3 protein: CASRRGTRPFRETQYF
CDR3 DNA: TGTGCCAGCAGGAGGGGGACTCGACCATTTCGGGAGACCCAGTACTTC

J gene: TRBJ2-7
D gene: TRBD2
clone size: .
V gene: TRBV11-2
CDR3 protein: CASSFERTSGTYEQYF
CDR3 DNA: TGTGCCAGCAGCTTTGAACGGACTAGCGGGACTTACGAGCAGTACTTC

J gene: TRBJ2-5
D gene: .
clone size: large
V gene: TRBV6-5
CDR3 protein: CASSYLGYQETQYF
CDR3 DNA: TGTGCCAGCAGTTACCTGGGGTACCAAGAGACCCAGTACTTC

J gene: TRBJ1-1
D gene: .
clone size: .
V gene: TRBV11-2
CDR3 protein: CASSLTGARAEAFF
CDR3 DNA: TGTGCCAGCAGCTTAACGGGGGCGCGGGCTGAAGCTTTCTTT

J gene: TRBJ2-1
D gene: .
clone size: large
V gene: TRBV27
CDR3 protein: CASSLLGVVGDEQFF
CDR3 DNA: TGTGCCAGCAGTTTATTAGGAGTGGTGGGTGATGAGCAGTTCTTC

J gene: TRBJ2-3
D gene: .
clone size: .
V gene: TRBV9
CDR3 protein: CASTPREGQDTQYF
CDR3 DNA: TGTGCCAGCACCCCGCGGGAAGGGCAAGATACGCAGTATTTT

J gene: TRBJ2-6
D gene: TRBD1
clone size: .
V gene: TRBV11-2
CDR3 protein: CASSSTGAGANVLTF
CDR3 DNA: TGTGCCAGCAGCTCCACAGGGGCTGGGGCCAACGTCCTGACTTTC

J gene: TRBJ1-5
D gene: TRBD1
clone size: .
V gene: TRBV19
CDR3 protein: CASIGTGEPNQPQHF
CDR3 DNA: TGTGCCAGTATCGGAACAGGGGAACCTAATCAGCCCCAGCATTTT

J gene: TRBJ2-1
D gene: .
clone size: .
V gene: TRBV30
CDR3 protein: CAWRAGTLGQFF
CDR3 DNA: TGTGCCTGGAGGGCCGGGACCCTGGGGCAGTTCTTC

J gene: TRBJ2-7
D gene: .
clone size: .
V gene: TRBV6-1
CDR3 protein: CASSDDSLHEQYF
CDR3 DNA: TGTGCCAGCAGTGATGACAGCCTCCACGAGCAGTACTTC

J gene: TRBJ1-4
D gene: .
clone size: once
V gene: TRBV7-2
CDR3 protein: CASSFGGGTNEKLFF
CDR3 DNA: TGTGCCAGCAGCTTCGGTGGGGGAACTAATGAAAAACTGTTTTTT

J gene: TRBJ1-1
D gene: .
clone size: .
V gene: TRBV10-3
CDR3 protein: CAISESLVQEAFF
CDR3 DNA: TGTGCCATCAGTGAGTCGCTGGTACAAGAAGCTTTCTTT

J gene: TRBJ1-2
D gene: .
clone size: .
V gene: TRBV4-1
CDR3 protein: CASSQDHVRLLDYGYTF
CDR3 DNA: TGCGCCAGCAGCCAAGATCATGTTCGCCTCCTGGACTATGGCTACACCTTC